Sequencing of this T cell receptor (beta chain) was carried out in a study of blood T cell repertoires in COVID-19. Original processing notes: Researchers report that nucleated cell counts were estimated from reference gene primer amplification. Assay used: immunoSEQ multiplex PCR; TCRdb lists only in-frame clones, some missing. The V and J calls and clone size are taken from that table; D and trimming were inferred from the DNA. The table shows about 150,000 clones, with 76% occurring only once. The material sequenced was peripheral blood. The sequence was collected from a woman of 80 years or more with acute or convalescent COVID-19.

The CDR3 spells CASSVGANTGELFF. CDR3 in DNA: TGTGCCAGCAGTGTAGGGGCGAACACCGGGGAGCTGTTTTTT. The chain employs TRBV2 and TRBJ2-2; D might be TRBD1 (5 bases). CDR3 length: 14 residues. From germline, CDR1 is SNHLY and CDR2 FYNNEI. V was pared by 4 bases and J by 0 bases, with 6 bases between.